These 6 T cell receptor beta chains were sequenced from one sample in a study of blood T cell repertoires in COVID-19. Only in-frame clones appear in the TCRdb table, and some are missing; sequencing was by immunoSEQ multiplex PCR. The top ten hold 3% to 4.5% of the sample, which has 200,000 to 300,000 clones, approximately 83% seen once. What was sequenced was PBMCs or T cells enriched from blood (not recorded which). These TCRs come from a woman in her thirties or forties who had been exposed to COVID-19.

V and J are TRBV6-5 and TRBJ1-3; D uncertain. V lost 6 bases to trimming and J lost 0 bases, with 12 bases between them. Germline CDR1 MNHEY, CDR2 SVGAGI. The CDR3 loop spans 15 amino acids. The CDR3 DNA follows: TGTGCCAGCAGCCTTGGACTGAGCTCTGGAAACACCATATATTTT. Its protein product is CASSLGLSSGNTIYF.

The V gene is TRBV5-1, the J gene TRBJ1-1, with 11 bases aligning to TRBD1. CDR3 length equals 14 residues. With V trimmed by 4 bases and J by 8 bases, 7 bases remained unmatched. The germline V gene encodes CDR1 SGHRS and CDR2 YFSETQ. DNA for the CDR3: TGCGCCAGCAGCCTGGGACAGGGGGTCGGAGAAGCTTTCTTT. Its protein is CASSLGQGVGEAFF.

The gene calls are TRBV18 and TRBJ2-5; D is possibly TRBD2 (5 bases). Germline CDR1 KGHSH, CDR2 LQKENI. Trimming shortened V by 11 bases and J by 1 base, and 17 bases separated the two germline ends. This CDR3 has 14 residues. CDR3 in DNA: TGTGCCGCGCGGGCCGGGGTTTCCCAAGAGACCCAGTACTTC. Amino acids: CAARAGVSQETQYF.

The chain carries TRBV5-1 and TRBJ2-7; TRBD1 aligns across 7 bases. This CDR3 spans 14 amino acids. The J segment lost 3 bases and the V segment lost 4 bases, leaving 7 bases of the junction unmatched. The germline gives CDR1 SGHRS, CDR2 YFSETQ. The DNA for the CDR3 is TGCGCCAGCAGCCCGAAGGCAGGGGGCTACGAGCAGTACTTC. Amino acid sequence: CASSPKAGGYEQYF. Looking up the rest from reference TRBV5-1 and TRBJ2-7 gives the full variable domain: KAGVTQTPRYLIKTRGQQVTLSCSPISGHRSVSWYQQTPGQGLQFLFEYFSETQRNKGNFPGRFSGRQFSNSRSEMNVSTLELGDSALYLCASSPKAGGYEQYFGPGTRLTVT.

The chain joins TRBV19 to TRBJ1-2; D is ambiguous. The V end was cut by 6 bases, the J end by 4 bases, with 12 bases between. Per germline, CDR1 LNHDA and CDR2 SQIVND (reference sequence). This CDR3 spans 13 amino acids. The CDR3 sequence is CASSPPEVYGYTF. For the CDR3, the DNA is TGTGCCAGTAGCCCCCCCGAGGTCTATGGCTACACCTTC.

V usage is TRBV12-3 or TRBV12-4 and J usage is TRBJ1-1; 8 bases map to TRBD1. The CDR3 runs to 13 residues. V was clipped by 1 base and J by 11 bases; unmatched bases: 6. The DNA for the CDR3 is TGTGCCAGCAGTTTAGGCGCAGGGGGCATGGCTTTCTTT. This codes for CASSLGAGGMAFF.